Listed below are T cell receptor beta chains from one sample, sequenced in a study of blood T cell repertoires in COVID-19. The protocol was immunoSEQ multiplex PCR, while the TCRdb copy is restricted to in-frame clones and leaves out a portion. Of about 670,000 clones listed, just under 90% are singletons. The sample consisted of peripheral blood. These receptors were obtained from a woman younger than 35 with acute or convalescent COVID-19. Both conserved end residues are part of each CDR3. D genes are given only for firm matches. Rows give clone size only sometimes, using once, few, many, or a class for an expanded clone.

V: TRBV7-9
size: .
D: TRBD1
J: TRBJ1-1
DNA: TGTGCCAGCAGCCTCCGACAGGGAGGAGGCACTGAAGCTTTCTTT
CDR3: CASSLRQGGGTEAFF

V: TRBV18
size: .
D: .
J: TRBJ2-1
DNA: TGTGCCAGCTCACCACTCCCTACAGGTGAGCAGTTCTTC
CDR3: CASSPLPTGEQFF

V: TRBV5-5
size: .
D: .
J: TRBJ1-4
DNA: TGTGCCAGCTCCTGGGGGGTCCACGCAACTAATGAAAAACTGTTTTTT
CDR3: CASSWGVHATNEKLFF

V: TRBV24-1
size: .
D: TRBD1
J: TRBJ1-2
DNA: TGTGCCACCAGTGTGGGGGACAGGGGATCCTATGGCTACACCTTC
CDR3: CATSVGDRGSYGYTF

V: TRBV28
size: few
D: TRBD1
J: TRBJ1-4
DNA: TGTGCCAGCAGTTCACCGGGACAGTTAAATGAAAAACTGTTTTTT
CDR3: CASSSPGQLNEKLFF

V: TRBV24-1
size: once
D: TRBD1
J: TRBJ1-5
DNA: TGTGCCACCAGTGACCCCGGGACAGCTGATCAGCCCCAGCATTTT
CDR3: CATSDPGTADQPQHF

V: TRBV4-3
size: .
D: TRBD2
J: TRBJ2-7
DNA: TGCGCCAGCAGCCCAACCCTAGCGGGGGTATACGAGCAGTACTTC
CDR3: CASSPTLAGVYEQYF

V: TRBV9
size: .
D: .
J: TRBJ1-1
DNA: TGTGCCAGCAGCCCCCAGGTTACGAATGAAGCTTTCTTT
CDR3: CASSPQVTNEAFF

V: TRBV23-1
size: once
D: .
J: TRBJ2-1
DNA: TGCGCCCTCCAGTCCCTGCCCAACTACAATGAGCAGTTCTTC
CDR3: CALQSLPNYNEQFF

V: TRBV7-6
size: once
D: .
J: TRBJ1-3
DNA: TGTGCCAGCAGCTTAGTTCCTACCTCTGGAAACACCATATATTTT
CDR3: CASSLVPTSGNTIYF

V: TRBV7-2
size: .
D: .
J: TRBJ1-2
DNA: TGTGCCAGCAGCTTATATGAGGGAGAAGGCTACACCTTC
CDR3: CASSLYEGEGYTF

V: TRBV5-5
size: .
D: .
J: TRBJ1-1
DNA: TGTGCCAGCAGCTGGCAGGGTACAGCTGAAGCTTTCTTT
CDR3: CASSWQGTAEAFF

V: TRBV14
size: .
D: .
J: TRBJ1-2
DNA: TGTGCCAGCAGCCAAGGGTACAGGGCCCCCTATGGCTACACCTTC
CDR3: CASSQGYRAPYGYTF

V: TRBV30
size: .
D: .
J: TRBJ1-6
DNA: TGTGCCTGGAGGGGGCAGGGCCGGTCACCCCTCCACTTT
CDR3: CAWRGQGRSPLHF

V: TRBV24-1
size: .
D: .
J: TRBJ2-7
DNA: TGTGCCACCAGTTTTAAGCGGTCCTACGAGCAGTACTTC
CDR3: CATSFKRSYEQYF

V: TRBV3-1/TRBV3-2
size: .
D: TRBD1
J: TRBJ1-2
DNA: TGTGCCAGCAGCCAAGGGGACAGGGTCTCCGGCTACACCTTC
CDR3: CASSQGDRVSGYTF

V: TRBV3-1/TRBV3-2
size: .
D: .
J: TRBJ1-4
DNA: TGTGCCAGCAGCCCCGGGTGGGGGCTGGCTAATGAAAAACTGTTTTTT
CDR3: CASSPGWGLANEKLFF

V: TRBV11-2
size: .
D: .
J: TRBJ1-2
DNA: TGTGCCAGCAGCGTGGTCCAGGGGAAAGGAGGCTACACCTTC
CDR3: CASSVVQGKGGYTF

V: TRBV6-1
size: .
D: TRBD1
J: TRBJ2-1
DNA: TGTGCCAGCAGTGCCCGGACAGGGGGAATCCTCAATGAGCAGTTCTTC
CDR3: CASSARTGGILNEQFF

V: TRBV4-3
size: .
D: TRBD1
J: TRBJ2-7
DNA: TGCGCCAGCAGCCAAGACAGGGGGCTGGAGCAGTACTTC
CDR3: CASSQDRGLEQYF

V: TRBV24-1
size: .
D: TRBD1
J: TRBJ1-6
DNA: TGTGCCACCAGTGACCAACCGGGACAGGGTAATTCACCCCTCCACTTT
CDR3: CATSDQPGQGNSPLHF

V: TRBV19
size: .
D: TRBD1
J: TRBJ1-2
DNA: TGTGCCAGTAGTTTAACCGGGACAGGGGATGGCTACACCTTC
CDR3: CASSLTGTGDGYTF

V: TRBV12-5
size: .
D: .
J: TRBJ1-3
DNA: TGTGCTAGTGGTTCCGCCGGGGGTCGTCACACCATATATTTT
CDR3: CASGSAGGRHTIYF

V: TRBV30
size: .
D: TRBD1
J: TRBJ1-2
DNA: TGTGCCTCCGCGCACCCTAGACCAGGGGGCAAGGTTGGCTACACCTTC
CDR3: CASAHPRPGGKVGYTF

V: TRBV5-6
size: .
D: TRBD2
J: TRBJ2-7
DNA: TGTGCCAGCAGCTTGGGAGGGGCGGGGGGCCTTGTAGATGAGCAGTACTTC
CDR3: CASSLGGAGGLVDEQYF

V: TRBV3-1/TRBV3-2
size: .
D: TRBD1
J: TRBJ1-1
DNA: TGTGCCAGCAGCCAACGGGACAGGGGAGGATCAGTCACTGAAGCTTTCTTT
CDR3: CASSQRDRGGSVTEAFF

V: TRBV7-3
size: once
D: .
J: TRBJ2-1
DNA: TGTGCCAGCAGCTTATCTTACGGTGAATTACACAATGAGCAGTTCTTC
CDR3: CASSLSYGELHNEQFF

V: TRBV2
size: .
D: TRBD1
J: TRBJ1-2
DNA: TGTGCCAGCAGTAGGATACAGGGGGCTGAGGGCTACACCTTC
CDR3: CASSRIQGAEGYTF

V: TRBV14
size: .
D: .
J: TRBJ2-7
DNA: TGTGCCAGCAGCCAAGTCCGGGGTCCCAGCTCCTACGAGCAGTACTTC
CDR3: CASSQVRGPSSYEQYF

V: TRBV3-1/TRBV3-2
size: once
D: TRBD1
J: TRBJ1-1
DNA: TGTGCCAGCAGCCAAGCCGGGACAGGGGGCGGTACTGAAGCTTTCTTT
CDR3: CASSQAGTGGGTEAFF

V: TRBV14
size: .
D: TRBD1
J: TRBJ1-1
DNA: TGTGCCAGCAGCCAGGACAGGGGAGCTTTCTTT
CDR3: CASSQDRGAFF

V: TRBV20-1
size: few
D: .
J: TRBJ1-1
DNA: TGCAGTGCTAGTCCCAGGGGACGGAGGATCACTGAAGCTTTCTTT
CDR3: CSASPRGRRITEAFF

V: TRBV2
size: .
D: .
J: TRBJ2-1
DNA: TGTGCCTCCAAACCCGGGGAATCAAATGAGCAGTTCTTC
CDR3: CASKPGESNEQFF

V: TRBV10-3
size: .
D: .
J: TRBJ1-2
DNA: TGTGCCATCAGTGCGGGGAACGGCTACACCTTC
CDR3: CAISAGNGYTF

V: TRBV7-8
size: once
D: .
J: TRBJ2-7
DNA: TGTGCCAGCAGCTCCCTAGGGGCGAGCTACGAGCAGTACTTC
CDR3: CASSSLGASYEQYF

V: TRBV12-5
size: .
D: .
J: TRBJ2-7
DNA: TGTGCTAGTGGTTCACTTCACCAGGCCTACGAGCAGTACTTC
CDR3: CASGSLHQAYEQYF